The clone carrying this TCR beta chain was found many times. Its antigen remains unidentified. The time point denotes: pre-sensitization, week 0. The treatment was: therapeutic diphenylcyclopropenone sensitization with weekly scalp DPC. Donors were 18 to 70-year-old alopecia patients suitable for DPC. Each CDR3 protein gets one entry after TCRdb re-called the RACE reads with MiXCR. Among 300,000 to 450,000 distinct CDR3 sequences listed, 5% to 6.5% were seen once. The data were obtained in a study of human T cells and chemical hapten exposure. Study in general: Sensitization involved placing 2% DPC onto an approximately 2 cm by approximately 2 cm region of upper inner arm skin.

Regarding the study as a whole: Expanded TCRs created a significantly greater count of big CDR3 similarity clusters than controls did. Sensitizing to DPC left TCRs with a frequency above 1 in 1000 unaltered.

The CDR3 spans 14 residues. Trimming pared 5 bases from V and 4 bases from J, leaving 14 bases between. The TCR comes from a woman between 18 and 29 years old with alopecia areata. Some clones in this sample may be carry-over from other donors' samples. This chain connects TRBV12-3 or TRBV12-4 to TRBJ1-1; a possible D gene is TRBD1 (6 bases). The sample here was whole blood, taken in connection with sensitization to the hapten diphenylcyclopropenone (DPC). The CDR3 region is CASSKLTGPTEAFF. The CDR3 coding sequence is TGTGCCAGCAGTAAATTAACAGGGCCCACTGAAGCTTTCTTT.